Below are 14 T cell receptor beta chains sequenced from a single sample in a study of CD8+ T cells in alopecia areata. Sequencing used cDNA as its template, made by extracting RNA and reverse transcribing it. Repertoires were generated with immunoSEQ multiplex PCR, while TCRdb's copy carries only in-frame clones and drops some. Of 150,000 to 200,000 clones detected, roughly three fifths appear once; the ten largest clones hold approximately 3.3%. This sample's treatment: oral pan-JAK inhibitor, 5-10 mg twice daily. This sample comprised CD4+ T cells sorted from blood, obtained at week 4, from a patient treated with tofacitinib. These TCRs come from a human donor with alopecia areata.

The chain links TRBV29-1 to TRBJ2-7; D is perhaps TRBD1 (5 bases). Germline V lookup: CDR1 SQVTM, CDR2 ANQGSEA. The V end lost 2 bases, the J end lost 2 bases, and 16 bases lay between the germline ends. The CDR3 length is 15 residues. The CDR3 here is CSVENMAGKPYEQYF. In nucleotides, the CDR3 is TGCAGCGTTGAAAACATGGCAGGGAAGCCCTACGAGCAGTACTTC.

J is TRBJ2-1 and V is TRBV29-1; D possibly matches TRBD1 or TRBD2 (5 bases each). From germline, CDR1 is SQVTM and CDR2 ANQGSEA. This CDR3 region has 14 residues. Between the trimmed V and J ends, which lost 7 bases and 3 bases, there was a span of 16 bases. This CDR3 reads CSGTGLHLYNEQFF. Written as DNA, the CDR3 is TGCAGCGGCACGGGGCTACACCTCTACAATGAGCAGTTCTTC.

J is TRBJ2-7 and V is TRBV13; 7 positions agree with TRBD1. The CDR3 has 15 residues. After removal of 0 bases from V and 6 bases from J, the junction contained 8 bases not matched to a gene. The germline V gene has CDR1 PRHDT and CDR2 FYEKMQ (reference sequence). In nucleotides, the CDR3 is TGTGCCAGCAGCTTAGGGGGACAGCAGGGGCTCGAGCAGTACTTC. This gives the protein CASSLGGQQGLEQYF.

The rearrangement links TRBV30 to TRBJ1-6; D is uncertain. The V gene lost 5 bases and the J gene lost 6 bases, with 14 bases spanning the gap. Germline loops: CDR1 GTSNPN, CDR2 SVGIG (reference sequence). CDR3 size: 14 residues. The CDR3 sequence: CAWALRTGNSPLHF. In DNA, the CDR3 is TGTGCCTGGGCTCTCCGGACGGGTAATTCACCCCTCCACTTT.

As DNA, the CDR3 is TGTGCCAGCAGTGAGGGGGTTGGGACTGAAGCTTTCTTT. It translates to CASSEGVGTEAFF. The gene calls are TRBV6-1 and TRBJ1-1, with D tentatively TRBD1 (5 bases). CDR1 MNHNS and CDR2 SASEGT come from the germline V gene. There are 13 residues in the CDR3. V dropped 3 bases and J dropped 5 bases, with 10 bases sitting between them.

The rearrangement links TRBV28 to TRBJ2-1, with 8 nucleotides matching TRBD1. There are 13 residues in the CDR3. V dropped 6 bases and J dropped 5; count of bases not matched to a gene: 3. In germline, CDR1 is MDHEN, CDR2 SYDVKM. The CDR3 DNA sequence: TGTGCCAGCAGGCCACAGGGGGACAATGAGCAGTTCTTC. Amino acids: CASRPQGDNEQFF.

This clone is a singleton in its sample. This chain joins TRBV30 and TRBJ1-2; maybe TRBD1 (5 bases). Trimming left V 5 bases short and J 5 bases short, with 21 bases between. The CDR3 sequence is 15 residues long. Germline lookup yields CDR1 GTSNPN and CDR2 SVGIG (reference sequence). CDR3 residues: CAWVVQGVGTYGYTF. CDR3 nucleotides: TGTGCCTGGGTGGTCCAGGGCGTGGGGACTTATGGCTACACCTTC.

CDR3 coding DNA: TGTGCCAGCAGTTTATCGTACCGTTCACCCCTCCACTTT. Protein product: CASSLSYRSPLHF. V gene TRBV27 combines with J gene TRBJ1-6, with no clear D. Trimming cost V 0 bases and J 9 bases, with 6 bases left between them. CDR1 and CDR2 from the germline V gene are MNHEY and SMNVEV (reference sequence). The CDR3 extends over 13 amino acids.

Here the CDR3 DNA reads TGTGCCAGCAGTACATCGCGGGGCTATGGCTACACCTTC. It codes for CASSTSRGYGYTF. V and J are TRBV27 and TRBJ1-2, with D unclear. The germline V gene encodes CDR1 MNHEY and CDR2 SMNVEV (reference sequence). Between the trimmed V and J ends, which lost 5 bases and 4 bases, there was a span of 11 bases. The CDR3 runs to 13 residues.

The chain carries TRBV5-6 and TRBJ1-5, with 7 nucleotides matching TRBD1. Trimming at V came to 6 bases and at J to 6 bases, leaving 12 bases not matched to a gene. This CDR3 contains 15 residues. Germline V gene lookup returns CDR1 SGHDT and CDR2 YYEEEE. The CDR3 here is CASTRWGQGGQPQHF. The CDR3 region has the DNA TGTGCCAGCACCCGCTGGGGGCAGGGGGGTCAGCCCCAGCATTTT.

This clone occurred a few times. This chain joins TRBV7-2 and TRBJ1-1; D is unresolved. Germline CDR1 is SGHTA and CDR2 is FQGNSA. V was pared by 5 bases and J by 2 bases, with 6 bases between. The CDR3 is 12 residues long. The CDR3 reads CASSRPNTEAFF. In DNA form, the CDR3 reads TGTGCCAGCAGCCGTCCTAACACTGAAGCTTTCTTT.

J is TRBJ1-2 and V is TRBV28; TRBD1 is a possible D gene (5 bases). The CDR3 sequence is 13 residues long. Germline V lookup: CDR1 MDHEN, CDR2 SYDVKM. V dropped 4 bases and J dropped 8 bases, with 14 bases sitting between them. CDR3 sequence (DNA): TGTGCCAGCAGTTCTGGGACGGCAGGAGGCTACACCTTC. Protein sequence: CASSSGTAGGYTF.

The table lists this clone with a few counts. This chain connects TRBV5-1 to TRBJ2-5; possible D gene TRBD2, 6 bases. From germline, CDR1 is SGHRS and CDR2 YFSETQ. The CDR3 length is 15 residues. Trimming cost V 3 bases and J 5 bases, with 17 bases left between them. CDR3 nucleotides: TGCGCCAGCAGCTCGGGACCCCGGGAGCGGGAGACCCAGTACTTC. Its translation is CASSSGPRERETQYF.

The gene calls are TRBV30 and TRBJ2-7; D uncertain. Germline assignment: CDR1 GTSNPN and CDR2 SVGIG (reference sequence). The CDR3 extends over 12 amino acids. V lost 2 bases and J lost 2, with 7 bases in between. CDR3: CAWSRGTYEQYF. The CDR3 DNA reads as TGTGCCTGGAGTCGAGGTACCTACGAGCAGTACTTC.